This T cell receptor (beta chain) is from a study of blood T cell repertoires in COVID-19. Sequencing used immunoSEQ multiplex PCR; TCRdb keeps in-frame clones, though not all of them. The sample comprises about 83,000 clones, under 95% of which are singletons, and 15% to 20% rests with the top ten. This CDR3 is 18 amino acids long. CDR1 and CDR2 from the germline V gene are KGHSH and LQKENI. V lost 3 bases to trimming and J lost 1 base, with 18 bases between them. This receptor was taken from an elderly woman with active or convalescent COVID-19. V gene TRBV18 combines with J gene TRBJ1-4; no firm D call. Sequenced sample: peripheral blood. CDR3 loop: CASSPSTLISGTNEKLFF. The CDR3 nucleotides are TGTGCCAGCTCACCTTCGACTCTCATATCCGGAACTAATGAAAAACTGTTTTTT.